The TCR beta chain described here comes from a study of T cells in Graves' hyperthyroidism and ophthalmopathy. Clinical symptoms, serum thyroxine and TRAb, thyroid ultrasound and orbital computed tomography together formed the diagnostic basis. The germline V and J ends were trimmed by 8 bases and 3 bases, with 10 bases remaining between them. The CDR3 contains 13 residues. There were TCR beta CDR3 regions amplified from RNA transcripts. A first-round RT-PCR of the TCR CDR3 used the HTBI primer set. TCRdb passed the multiplex PCR reads through MiXCR, listing each CDR3 protein once. The sample lists 400,000 to 600,000 distinct CDR3 sequences, more than 15% occurring once. This clonotype was recorded many times.

The sequenced sample was blood. The chain joins TRBV12-3 or TRBV12-4 to TRBJ2-2; D not certain. The source of this sequence is a young woman with Graves' ophthalmopathy. The CDR3 protein is CASQNDYTGELFF. In DNA form, the CDR3 reads TGTGCCAGCCAGAATGACTACACCGGGGAGCTGTTTTTT.